The 29 T cell receptor beta chains below come from one sample, sequenced in a study of blood T cell repertoires in COVID-19. The assay was immunoSEQ multiplex PCR, and TCRdb's table has in-frame clones only and misses some. The repertoire includes roughly 30,000 clones, 85% to 90% of them detected once, and around 6.2% sits in the top ten. Material: peripheral blood. The origin of the receptors is a human donor in a cohort sampled during active COVID-19.

This clone has just a few counts. V gene TRBV11-2 combines with J gene TRBJ2-1, with 11 bases lining up with TRBD1. Germline V lookup: CDR1 SGHAT, CDR2 FQNNGV. The V and J ends lost 1 base and 5 bases, in that order; junction bases with no gene match: 7. The CDR3 consists of 17 residues. The CDR3 coding sequence is TGTGCCAGCAGCTTAGGCCCCGGACAGGGGGCAAACAATGAGCAGTTCTTC. Protein product: CASSLGPGQGANNEQFF.

J is TRBJ2-1 and V is TRBV5-6, with 7 bases identical to TRBD1. This CDR3 has 13 residues. The trim removed 3 bases at V and 8 bases at J, leaving 5 bases unmatched. Germline V gene data show CDR1 as SGHDT and CDR2 as YYEEEE. CDR3 in amino acids: CASSSGQNYEQFF. CDR3 DNA: TGTGCCAGCAGCTCGGGACAGAACTATGAGCAGTTCTTC.

The V and J genes are TRBV5-1 and TRBJ2-3, with 10 nucleotides matching TRBD2. V shed 0 bases and J 5 bases; nucleotides not matched to a gene: 6. The length of the CDR3 is 16 residues. CDR1 and CDR2 from the germline V gene are SGHRS and YFSETQ. CDR3 residues: CASSLEASGGIDTQYF. The CDR3 bases are TGCGCCAGCAGCTTGGAGGCTAGCGGGGGTATAGATACGCAGTATTTT.

J is TRBJ2-3 and V is TRBV5-1; D gene unclear. CDR1 and CDR2 from the germline V gene are SGHRS and YFSETQ. The V gene lost 0 bases and the J gene lost 3 bases, with 8 bases spanning the gap. The CDR3 is made up of 14 amino acids. The chain's CDR3 is CASSLAQVTDTQYF. DNA for the CDR3: TGCGCCAGCAGCTTGGCCCAGGTAACAGATACGCAGTATTTT.

The rearrangement links TRBV6-4 to TRBJ2-7; no clear D gene. V was shortened by 10 bases and J by 2 bases, with 9 bases between the two germline ends. The CDR3 contains 11 residues. Germline V gene lookup returns CDR1 MRHNA and CDR2 SNTAGT. CDR3: CAILWPYEQYF. In DNA form, the CDR3 reads TGTGCCATCCTCTGGCCCTACGAGCAGTACTTC.

V usage is TRBV28 and J usage is TRBJ1-2; no clear D gene. CDR3 length: 15 amino acids. The V gene lost 4 bases and the J gene lost 0 bases, with 12 bases spanning the gap. Germline V gene lookup returns CDR1 MDHEN and CDR2 SYDVKM. The DNA for the CDR3 is TGTGCCAGCAGTTCTAAGAAGAGAGCTAACTATGGCTACACCTTC. This translates into CASSSKKRANYGYTF.

The chain has TRBV27 and TRBJ2-3; 9 positions agree with TRBD1. With V trimmed by 8 bases and J by 1 base, 4 bases remained unmatched. The CDR3 totals 14 residues. Germline CDR1 and CDR2: MNHEY and SMNVEV (reference sequence). In nucleotides, the CDR3 is TGTGCCAGCGGGGACAGGGTAGGCACAGATACGCAGTATTTT. It is translated as CASGDRVGTDTQYF.

The V and J genes are TRBV4-1 and TRBJ2-4; TRBD1 matches 12 bases. CDR3 length equals 18 residues. From germline, CDR1 is MGHRA and CDR2 YSYEKL. With V trimmed by 3 bases and J by 2 bases, 8 bases remained unmatched. The CDR3 DNA reads TGCGCCAGCAGCCAGCCATGGGGACAGGGGGCTACCAAAAACATTCAGTACTTC. Encoded protein: CASSQPWGQGATKNIQYF.

CDR3 region: CASSLVGLDGEQYF. CDR3 in DNA: TGTGCCAGCAGTTTGGTGGGCCTCGATGGGGAGCAGTACTTC. The gene calls are TRBV28 and TRBJ2-7; D not resolved. Trimming shortened V by 3 bases and J by 7 bases, and 16 bases separated the two germline ends. CDR3 size: 14 residues. Germline V gene lookup returns CDR1 MDHEN and CDR2 SYDVKM.

The V call is TRBV5-1, the J call TRBJ2-7; 10 nucleotides match TRBD1. V gave up 1 base and J gave up 6 bases; unmatched junction bases: 7. Germline assignment: CDR1 SGHRS and CDR2 YFSETQ. This CDR3 comprises 15 residues. CDR3 sequence reads: CASSLTKTGGGEQYF. In nucleotides, the CDR3 is TGCGCCAGCAGCTTGACCAAGACAGGGGGCGGCGAGCAGTACTTC. The variable domain in full, completed from reference TRBV5-1 and TRBJ2-7, reads KAGVTQTPRYLIKTRGQQVTLSCSPISGHRSVSWYQQTPGQGLQFLFEYFSETQRNKGNFPGRFSGRQFSNSRSEMNVSTLELGDSALYLCASSLTKTGGGEQYFGPGTRLTVT.

V and J are TRBV2 and TRBJ2-7, with 9 bases that match TRBD2. Germline V gene data show CDR1 as SNHLY and CDR2 as FYNNEI. CDR3 size: 15 residues. The V and J ends lost 1 base and 2 bases, in that order; junction bases with no gene match: 3. The CDR3 loop reads CASSEGSGGTYEQYF. In DNA, the CDR3 is TGTGCCAGCAGTGAAGGTAGCGGGGGAACCTACGAGCAGTACTTC.

This rearrangement joins TRBV24-1 to TRBJ1-3; TRBD1 aligns across 7 bases. This CDR3 spans 14 amino acids. Germline loops: CDR1 KGHDR, CDR2 SFDVKD. Trimming at V came to 4 bases and at J to 4 bases, leaving 3 bases not matched to a gene. DNA of the CDR3: TGTGCCACCAGTGACCTGGGACAGGGAAACACCATATATTTT. This gives the protein CATSDLGQGNTIYF.

The V gene is TRBV24-1, the J gene TRBJ2-3; D might be TRBD2 (6 bases). This CDR3 is 15 amino acids long. Trimming took 4 bases from V and 2 from J, leaving 12 bases between them. Looked up from germline, CDR1 is KGHDR and CDR2 is SFDVKD. Here the CDR3 DNA reads TGTGCCACCAGTGACCGGGGGTTGCCCACAGATACGCAGTATTTT. Translating gives CATSDRGLPTDTQYF.

This clone was counted a few times. The genes are TRBV10-2 and TRBJ2-2, with D perhaps TRBD2 (6 bases). The CDR3 contains 15 residues. Trimming pared 11 bases from V and 5 bases from J, leaving 21 bases between. In germline, CDR1 is WSHSY, CDR2 SAAADI. This CDR3 is CAALARDLRTGELFF. As DNA, the CDR3 is TGCGCCGCCCTGGCCCGGGACTTGAGGACCGGGGAGCTGTTTTTT.

The chain has TRBV7-2 and TRBJ1-5; TRBD1 might be the D (6 bases). There are 15 residues in the CDR3. With 5 bases removed from V and 3 bases from J, the gap between germline ends came to 14 bases. Germline V gene sequence: CDR1 SGHTA, CDR2 FQGNSA. The CDR3 DNA reads TGTGCCAGCAGCCCAACCCCAGGGGACAATCAGCCCCAGCATTTT. Protein sequence: CASSPTPGDNQPQHF.

The chain is built from TRBV7-3 and TRBJ2-2; 8 nucleotides align to TRBD2. The CDR3 covers 16 residues. In germline, CDR1 is SGHTA, CDR2 FQGTGA. V dropped 3 bases and J dropped 5; count of bases not matched to a gene: 8. The CDR3 protein is CASSLGLAGGTGELFF. Written as DNA, the CDR3 is TGTGCCAGCAGCTTGGGGCTAGCGGGTGGAACCGGGGAGCTGTTTTTT.

The J gene is TRBJ1-6, the V gene TRBV11-3; D perhaps matches TRBD1 (5 bases). In germline, CDR1 is SGHNT, CDR2 YENEEA. The CDR3 has 13 amino acids. V was cut by 2 bases and J by 9 bases, with 8 bases left in between. CDR3 protein: CASSLSTGSPLHF. CDR3 sequence (DNA): TGTGCCAGCAGCTTATCCACAGGTTCACCCCTCCACTTT.

The table lists this clone with a few counts. This chain connects TRBV30 to TRBJ2-1, with 10 bases matching TRBD1. Germline V gives CDR1 GTSNPN, CDR2 SVGIG (reference sequence). The CDR3 has 12 residues. The V and J ends lost 5 bases and 8 bases, in that order; junction bases with no gene match: 3. CDR3 protein: CAWLTGGDEQFF. The CDR3 nucleotides read TGTGCCTGGCTGACAGGGGGCGATGAGCAGTTCTTC.

This clone appeared a single time. V usage is TRBV12-3 or TRBV12-4 and J usage is TRBJ1-4; TRBD1 agrees at 8 bases. V trimming: 6 bases; J trimming: 8 bases; junction bases outside the gene matches: 2. CDR3 length: 12 residues. The CDR3 protein is CASRGDREKLFF. The CDR3 region has the DNA TGTGCCAGCAGAGGGGACAGGGAAAAACTGTTTTTT.

The chain links TRBV6-5 to TRBJ1-4, with 9 bases matching TRBD1. Germline-derived CDR1 and CDR2 are MNHEY and SVGAGI. The CDR3 runs 14 residues. V shed 5 bases, J shed 7 bases, and the junction held 5 bases outside the gene matches. In DNA, the CDR3 is TGTGCCAGCAGTCCGGGACAGGGAAGTGAAAAACTGTTTTTT. Protein: CASSPGQGSEKLFF.

This chain links TRBV6-5 with TRBJ1-1; D is unclear. V lost 6 bases to trimming and J lost 1 base, with 9 bases between them. The CDR3 is 13 amino acids. In germline, CDR1 is MNHEY, CDR2 SVGAGI. CDR3 DNA sequence: TGTGCCAGCAGAAGTCACGGGAACACTGAAGCTTTCTTT. Translating it yields CASRSHGNTEAFF.

This chain joins TRBV4-1 and TRBJ1-6, with no clear D. Trimming left V 0 bases short and J 8 bases short, with 11 bases between. Germline loops: CDR1 MGHRA, CDR2 YSYEKL. This CDR3 has 15 residues. The CDR3 nucleotides read TGCGCCAGCAGCCAAGAAAGAGGGAGGGATTCACCCCTCCACTTT. Its translation is CASSQERGRDSPLHF.

The V gene is TRBV5-4, the J gene TRBJ2-3; maybe TRBD1 (6 bases). The V gene lost 4 bases and the J gene lost 4 bases, with 13 bases spanning the gap. Per germline, CDR1 SGHNT and CDR2 YYREEE (reference sequence). This CDR3 comprises 14 residues. The CDR3 DNA follows: TGTGCCAGCAGCAGGGGGATAGGGGCAGATACGCAGTATTTT. It translates to CASSRGIGADTQYF.

The chain uses TRBV27 and TRBJ2-5; TRBD1 agrees at 7 bases. With 5 bases clipped from V and 5 bases from J, the junction kept 11 bases outside the gene matches. This CDR3 is 15 amino acids long. Per germline, CDR1 MNHEY and CDR2 SMNVEV (reference sequence). The CDR3 here is CASSSTTGPHETQYF. The DNA for the CDR3 is TGTGCCAGCAGTAGCACGACAGGGCCCCATGAGACCCAGTACTTC.

This chain joins TRBV6-2 or TRBV6-3 and TRBJ2-1; 8 bases match TRBD2. V lost 2 bases, J lost 10 bases, and 4 bases stayed unmatched. The V gene's germline CDR1 is MNHEY and CDR2 SVGEGT. The CDR3 has 13 amino acids. CDR3 sequence reads: CASSYTSGGEQFF. CDR3 coding DNA: TGTGCCAGCAGTTACACCTCGGGGGGGGAGCAGTTCTTC.

The chain links TRBV3-1 (or the pseudogene TRBV3-2) to TRBJ2-7, with D perhaps TRBD2 (6 bases). Deletions cut 1 base from V and 5 bases from J, with 18 bases between. This CDR3 has 16 amino acids. Per germline, CDR1 LGHDT and CDR2 YNNKEL (reference sequence). The CDR3 DNA reads TGTGCCAGCAGCCAAGTTTTCAGCGGGTTGGGCGACGAGCAGTACTTC. Translating it yields CASSQVFSGLGDEQYF.

This clone has just a few counts. This chain joins TRBV15 and TRBJ2-7, with TRBD1 matching over 8 bases. The CDR3 has 12 residues. The germline V gene encodes CDR1 LNHNV and CDR2 YYDKDF (reference sequence). Losses at the gene ends were 9 bases for V and 5 bases for J; bases not matched to a gene: 6. For the CDR3, the DNA is TGTGCCACTGGACAGGGAGCCGACGAGCAGTACTTC. Protein: CATGQGADEQYF.

The gene calls are TRBV21-1 and TRBJ1-2; TRBD1 is the table's D call and was not checked against the DNA. TRBV21-1 is a listed pseudogene. The CDR3 has 15 residues. The CDR3 DNA follows: TGTGCCAGCCGGACTTGCGGGACAGGGGGCGGAGGCTACACCTTC. It is translated as CASRTCGTGGGGYTF.

V usage is TRBV10-1 and J usage is TRBJ2-3; 8 bases line up with TRBD2. The CDR3 extends over 11 amino acids. After removal of 8 bases from V and 8 bases from J, the junction contained 3 bases not matched to a gene. Germline V lookup: CDR1 WNHNN, CDR2 SYGVQD (reference sequence). Here the CDR3 reads CASSSGGTQYF. For the CDR3, the DNA is TGCGCCAGCTCGAGCGGGGGTACGCAGTATTTT.